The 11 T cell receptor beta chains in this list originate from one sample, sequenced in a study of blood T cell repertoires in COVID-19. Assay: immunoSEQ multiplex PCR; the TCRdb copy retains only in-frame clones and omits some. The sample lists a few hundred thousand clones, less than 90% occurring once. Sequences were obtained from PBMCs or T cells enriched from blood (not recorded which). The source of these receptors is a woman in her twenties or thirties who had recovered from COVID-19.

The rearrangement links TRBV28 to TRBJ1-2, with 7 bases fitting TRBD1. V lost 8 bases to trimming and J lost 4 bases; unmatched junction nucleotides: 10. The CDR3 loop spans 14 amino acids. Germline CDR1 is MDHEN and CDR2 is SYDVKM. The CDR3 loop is CASQEGAPGYGYTF. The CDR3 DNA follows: TGTGCCAGCCAAGAGGGGGCGCCGGGCTATGGCTACACCTTC.

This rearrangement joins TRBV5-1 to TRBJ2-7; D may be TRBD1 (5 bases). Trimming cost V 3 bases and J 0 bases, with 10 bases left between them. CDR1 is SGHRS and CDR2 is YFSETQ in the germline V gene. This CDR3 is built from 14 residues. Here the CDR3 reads CASSSQASSYEQYF. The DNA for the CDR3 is TGCGCCAGCAGCTCACAGGCTAGCTCCTACGAGCAGTACTTC.

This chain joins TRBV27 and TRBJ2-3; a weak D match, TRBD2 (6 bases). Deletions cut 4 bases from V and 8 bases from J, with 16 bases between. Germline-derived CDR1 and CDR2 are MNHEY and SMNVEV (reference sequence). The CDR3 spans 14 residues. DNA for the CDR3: TGTGCCAGCAGTTCCCTGGCGGGGCCGTTTACGCAGTATTTT. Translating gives CASSSLAGPFTQYF.

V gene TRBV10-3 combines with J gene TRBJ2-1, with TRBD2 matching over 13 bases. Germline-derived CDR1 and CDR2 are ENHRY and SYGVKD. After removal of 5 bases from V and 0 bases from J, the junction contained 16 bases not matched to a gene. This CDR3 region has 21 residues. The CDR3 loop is CAISPNPRLAGGRSSYNEQFF. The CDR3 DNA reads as TGTGCCATCAGTCCCAACCCAAGACTAGCGGGGGGTCGTAGCTCCTACAATGAGCAGTTCTTC.

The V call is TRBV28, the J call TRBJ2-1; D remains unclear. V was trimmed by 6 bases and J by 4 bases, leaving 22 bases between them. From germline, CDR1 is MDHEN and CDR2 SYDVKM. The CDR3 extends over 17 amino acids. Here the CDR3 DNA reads TGTGCCAGCAGCCCCTTTACCCGGGTCATCAAATACAATGAGCAGTTCTTC. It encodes CASSPFTRVIKYNEQFF.

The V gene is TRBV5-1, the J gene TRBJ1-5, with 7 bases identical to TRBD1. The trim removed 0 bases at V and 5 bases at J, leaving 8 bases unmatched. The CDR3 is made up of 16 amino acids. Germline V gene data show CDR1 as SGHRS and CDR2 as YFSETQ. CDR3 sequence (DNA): TGCGCCAGCAGCTTGGACGCGTCAGGGGGAGATCAGCCCCAGCATTTT. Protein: CASSLDASGGDQPQHF.

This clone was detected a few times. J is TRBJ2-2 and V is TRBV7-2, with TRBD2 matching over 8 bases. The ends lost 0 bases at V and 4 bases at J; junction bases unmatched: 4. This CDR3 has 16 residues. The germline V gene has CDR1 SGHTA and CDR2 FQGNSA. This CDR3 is CASSLAGGGGTGELFF. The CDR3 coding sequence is TGTGCCAGCAGCTTAGCCGGGGGGGGAGGCACCGGGGAGCTGTTTTTT.

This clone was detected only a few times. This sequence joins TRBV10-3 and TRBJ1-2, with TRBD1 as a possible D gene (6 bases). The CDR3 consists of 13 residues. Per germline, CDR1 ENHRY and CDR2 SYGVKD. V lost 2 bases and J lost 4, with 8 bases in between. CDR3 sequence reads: CAISEGGGYGYTF. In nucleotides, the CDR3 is TGTGCCATCAGTGAGGGGGGCGGCTATGGCTACACCTTC.

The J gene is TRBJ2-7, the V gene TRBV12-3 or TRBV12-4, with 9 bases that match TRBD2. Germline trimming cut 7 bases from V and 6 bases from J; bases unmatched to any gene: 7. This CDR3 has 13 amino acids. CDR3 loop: CASTLTSGVEQYF. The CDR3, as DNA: TGTGCCAGCACCCTGACTAGCGGTGTCGAGCAGTACTTC.

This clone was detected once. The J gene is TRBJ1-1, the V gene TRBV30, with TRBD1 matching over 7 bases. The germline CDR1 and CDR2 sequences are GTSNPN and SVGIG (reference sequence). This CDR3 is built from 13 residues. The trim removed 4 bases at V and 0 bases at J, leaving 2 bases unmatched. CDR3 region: CAWMGQMNTEAFF. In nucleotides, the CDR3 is TGTGCCTGGATGGGACAGATGAACACTGAAGCTTTCTTT.

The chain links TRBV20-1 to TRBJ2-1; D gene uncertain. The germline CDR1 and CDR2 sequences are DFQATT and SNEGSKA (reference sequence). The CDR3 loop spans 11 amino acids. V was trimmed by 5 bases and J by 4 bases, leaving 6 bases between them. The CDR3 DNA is TGCAGTGCTGAGGAATACAATGAGCAGTTCTTC. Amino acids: CSAEEYNEQFF.